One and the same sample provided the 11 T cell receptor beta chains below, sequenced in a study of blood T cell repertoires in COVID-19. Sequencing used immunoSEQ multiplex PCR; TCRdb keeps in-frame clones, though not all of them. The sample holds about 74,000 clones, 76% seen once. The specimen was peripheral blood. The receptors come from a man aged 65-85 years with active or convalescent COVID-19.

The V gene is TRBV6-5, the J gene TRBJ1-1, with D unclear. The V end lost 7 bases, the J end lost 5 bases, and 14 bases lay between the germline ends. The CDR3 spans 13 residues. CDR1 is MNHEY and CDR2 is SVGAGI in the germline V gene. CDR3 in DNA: TGTGCCAGCACTCGCCCGCGGGTAACTGAAGCTTTCTTT. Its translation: CASTRPRVTEAFF.

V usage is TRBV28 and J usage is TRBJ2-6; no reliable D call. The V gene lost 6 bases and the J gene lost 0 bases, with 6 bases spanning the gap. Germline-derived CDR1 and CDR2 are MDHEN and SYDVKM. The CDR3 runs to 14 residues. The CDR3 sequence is CASRRSSGANVLTF. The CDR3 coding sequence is TGTGCCAGCAGACGGTCCTCTGGGGCCAACGTCCTGACTTTC.

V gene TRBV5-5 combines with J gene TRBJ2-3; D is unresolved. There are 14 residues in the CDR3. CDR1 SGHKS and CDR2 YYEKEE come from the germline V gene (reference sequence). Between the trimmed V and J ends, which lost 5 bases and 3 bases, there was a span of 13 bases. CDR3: CASSRVTRTDTQYF. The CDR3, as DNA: TGTGCCAGCAGTCGGGTAACGCGGACAGATACGCAGTATTTT.

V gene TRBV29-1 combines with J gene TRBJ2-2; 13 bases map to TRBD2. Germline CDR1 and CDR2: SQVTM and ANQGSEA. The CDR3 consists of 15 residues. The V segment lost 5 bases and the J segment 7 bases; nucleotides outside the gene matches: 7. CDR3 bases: TGCAGCGTTATAAGACTAGCGGGGGGTTTCGGGGAGCTGTTTTTT. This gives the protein CSVIRLAGGFGELFF.

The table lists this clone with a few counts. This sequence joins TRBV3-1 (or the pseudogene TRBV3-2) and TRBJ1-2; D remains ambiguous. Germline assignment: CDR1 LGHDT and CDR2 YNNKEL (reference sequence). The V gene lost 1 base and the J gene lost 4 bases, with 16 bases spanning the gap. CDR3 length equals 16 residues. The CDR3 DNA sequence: TGTGCCAGCAGCCAAGGACCCGGACTGGCTTTCTATGGCTACACCTTC. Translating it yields CASSQGPGLAFYGYTF.

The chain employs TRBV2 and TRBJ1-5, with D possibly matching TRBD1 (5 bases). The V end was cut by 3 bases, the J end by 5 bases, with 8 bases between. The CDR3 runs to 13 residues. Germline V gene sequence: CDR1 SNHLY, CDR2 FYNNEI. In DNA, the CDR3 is TGTGCCAGCAGTGACACAGGTCATCAGCCCCAGCATTTT. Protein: CASSDTGHQPQHF. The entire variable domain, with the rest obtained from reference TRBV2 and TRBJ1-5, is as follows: EPEVTQTPSHQVTQMGQEVILRCVPISNHLYFYWYRQILGQKVEFLVSFYNNEISEKSEIFDDQFSVERPDGSNFTLKIRSTKLEDSAMYFCASSDTGHQPQHFGDGTRLSIL.

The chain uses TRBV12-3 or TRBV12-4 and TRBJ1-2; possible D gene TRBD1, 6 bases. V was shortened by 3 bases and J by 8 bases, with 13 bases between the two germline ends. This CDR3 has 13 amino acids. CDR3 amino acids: CASSLAGAGGYTF. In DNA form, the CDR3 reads TGTGCCAGCAGTTTGGCAGGGGCAGGAGGCTACACCTTC.

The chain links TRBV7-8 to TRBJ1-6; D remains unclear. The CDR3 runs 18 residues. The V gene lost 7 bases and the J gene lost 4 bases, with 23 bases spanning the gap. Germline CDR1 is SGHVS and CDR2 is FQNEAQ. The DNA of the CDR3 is TGTGCCAGCACCCAAAGACCCTCAACCCGGGAATATAATTCACCCCTCCACTTT. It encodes CASTQRPSTREYNSPLHF.

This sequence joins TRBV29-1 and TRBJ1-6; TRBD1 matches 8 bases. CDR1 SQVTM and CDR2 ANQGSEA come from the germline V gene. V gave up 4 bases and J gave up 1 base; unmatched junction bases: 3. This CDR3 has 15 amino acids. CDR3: CSVGTGSSYNSPLHF. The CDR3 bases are TGCAGCGTTGGGACAGGGAGTTCCTATAATTCACCCCTCCACTTT.

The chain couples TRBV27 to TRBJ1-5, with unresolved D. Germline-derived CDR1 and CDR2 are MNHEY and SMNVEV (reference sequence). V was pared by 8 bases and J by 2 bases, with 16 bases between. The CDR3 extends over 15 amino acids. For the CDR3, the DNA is TGTGCCAGCGGCCTCATTATACCAGGCAATCAGCCCCAGCATTTT. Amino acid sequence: CASGLIIPGNQPQHF.

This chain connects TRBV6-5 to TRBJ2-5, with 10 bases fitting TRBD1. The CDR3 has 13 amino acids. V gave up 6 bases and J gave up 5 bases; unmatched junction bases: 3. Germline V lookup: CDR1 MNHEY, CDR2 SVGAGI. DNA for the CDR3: TGTGCCAGCAGGGGGACAGGGGCCGAGACCCAGTACTTC. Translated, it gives CASRGTGAETQYF.